The 8 T cell receptor beta chains given below trace back to one sample, sequenced in a study of vaccination effects on CD4 cells after COVID-19. These receptors' targets are unknown. Clones were read by immunoSEQ multiplex PCR, and TCRdb kept only the in-frame ones, dropping some. The table shows just under 65,000 clones, with 75% occurring only once. The ViraFEST assay expanded antigen-specific CD4+ T cells with viral peptide pools before sequencing. Isolation of CD4+ T cells took place after 10 days of culture. Testing of the vaccine recipients showed negative nucleocapsid antibodies and no prior SARS-CoV-2 infection. Specimen: CD4+ T cells from PBMCs cultured with HCoV-OC43 spike peptides, collected before COVID-19 vaccination. Subset: HCoV-OC43 spike overlapping peptide pool stimulation. These receptors all stem from a human donor who received a COVID-19 vaccine.

The V and J genes are TRBV6-5 and TRBJ1-1; no reliable D call. Germline values: CDR1 MNHEY, CDR2 SVGAGI. The CDR3 is 15 residues long. The V gene lost 4 bases and the J gene lost 2 bases, with 14 bases spanning the gap. The CDR3 sequence is CASSSRRRINTEAFF. The DNA of the CDR3 is TGTGCCAGCAGTTCCAGAAGGAGAATCAACACTGAAGCTTTCTTT.

This clone is a singleton in its sample. V and J are TRBV25-1 and TRBJ1-2; possible D gene TRBD1, 6 bases. V shed 7 bases and J shed 6 bases, with 12 bases lying between them. The CDR3 runs 12 residues. CDR1 and CDR2 from the germline V gene are MGHDK and SYGVNS. The CDR3 nucleotides read TGTGCCAGCACGTCACAGGGACATGGCTACACCTTC. It encodes CASTSQGHGYTF.

The V and J genes are TRBV3-1 (or the pseudogene TRBV3-2) and TRBJ2-6, with D maybe TRBD2 (6 bases). Trimming removed 6 bases at V and 2 bases at J, with 8 bases between. The CDR3 sequence is 14 residues long. Germline CDR1 LGHDT, CDR2 YNNKEL (reference sequence). In DNA form, the CDR3 reads TGTGCCAGCAGTTGGAGGGCTGGGGCCAACGTCCTGACTTTC. Its translation is CASSWRAGANVLTF.

The V and J genes are TRBV19 and TRBJ1-1; a possible D gene is TRBD1 (6 bases). The CDR3 spans 13 residues. CDR1 is LNHDA and CDR2 is SQIVND in the germline V gene (reference sequence). The germline V and J ends were trimmed by 8 bases and 5 bases, with 15 bases remaining between them. This CDR3 reads CASQEGRGTEAFF. The CDR3 DNA is TGTGCCAGTCAGGAGGGGAGGGGGACTGAAGCTTTCTTT.

V and J are TRBV29-1 and TRBJ1-3; D gene unclear. Germline V gives CDR1 SQVTM, CDR2 ANQGSEA. V lost 7 bases and J 2 bases, leaving 6 bases between the germline ends. This CDR3 contains 11 residues. The CDR3 DNA follows: TGCAGCGCGGTTACTGGAAACACCATATATTTT. As protein: CSAVTGNTIYF. Complete variable domain (other parts from reference TRBV29-1 and TRBJ1-3): SAVISQKPSRDICQRGTSLTIQCQVDSQVTMMFWYRQQPGQSLTLIATANQGSEATYESGFVIDKFPISRPNLTFSTLTVSNMSPEDSSIYLCSAVTGNTIYFGEGSWLTVV.

The gene calls are TRBV5-5 and TRBJ1-6, with 7 bases lining up with TRBD1. V was clipped by 5 bases and J by 6 bases; unmatched bases: 5. The CDR3 extends over 14 amino acids. The germline V gene has CDR1 SGHKS and CDR2 YYEKEE (reference sequence). The CDR3 region has the DNA TGTGCCAGCAGTCTCGACAGGGTTAATTCACCCCTCCACTTT. Protein product: CASSLDRVNSPLHF.

The V gene is TRBV2, the J gene TRBJ2-5; no reliable D call. V was shortened by 8 bases and J by 1 base, with 2 bases between the two germline ends. Germline CDR1 and CDR2: SNHLY and FYNNEI. The CDR3 extends over 10 amino acids. CDR3 amino acids: CASFQETQYF. DNA for the CDR3: TGTGCCAGCTTCCAAGAGACCCAGTACTTC.

This clone was observed a few times. The chain uses TRBV10-3 and TRBJ1-4; unclear D gene. Trimming took 2 bases from V and 8 from J, leaving 9 bases between them. The CDR3 consists of 13 residues. Germline V lookup: CDR1 ENHRY, CDR2 SYGVKD. The CDR3: CAISEEAREKLFF. The CDR3 region has the DNA TGTGCCATCAGTGAGGAGGCGAGGGAAAAACTGTTTTTT.